Below, one T cell receptor beta chain is given with its context. Germline assignment: CDR1 SGHRS and CDR2 YFSETQ. The CDR3 is 16 amino acids. Losses at the gene ends were 4 bases for V and 2 bases for J; bases not matched to a gene: 5. This entry comes from a study of cytomegalovirus exposure and HLA in healthy donors. The PCR employed 60 Vbeta primers together with 13 Jbeta primers. TCRdb's copy holds only in-frame clones and misses some; the assay was immunoSEQ multiplex PCR. The sample carries some 110,000 clones, roughly 76% recorded once. The TCR originated in a young man in good health and CMV-seropositive. The chain recombines TRBV5-1 with TRBJ2-3, with TRBD2 matching over 12 bases. Sequenced material: PBMCs. The CDR3 here is CASSLRTSGATDTQYF. The CDR3 region has the DNA TGCGCCAGCAGCCTGAGGACTAGCGGGGCCACAGATACGCAGTATTTT.